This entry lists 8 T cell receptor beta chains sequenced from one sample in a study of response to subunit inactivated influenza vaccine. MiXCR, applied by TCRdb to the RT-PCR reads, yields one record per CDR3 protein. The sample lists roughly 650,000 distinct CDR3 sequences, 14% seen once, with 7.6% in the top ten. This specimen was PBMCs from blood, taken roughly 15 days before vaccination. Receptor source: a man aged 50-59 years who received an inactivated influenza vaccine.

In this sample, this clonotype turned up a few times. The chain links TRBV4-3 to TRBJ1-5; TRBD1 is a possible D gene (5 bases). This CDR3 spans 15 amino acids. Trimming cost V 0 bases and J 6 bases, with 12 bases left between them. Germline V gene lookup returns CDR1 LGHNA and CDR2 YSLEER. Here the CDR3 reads CASSQETERGQPQHF. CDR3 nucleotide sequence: TGCGCCAGCAGCCAAGAGACAGAGAGGGGTCAGCCCCAGCATTTT.

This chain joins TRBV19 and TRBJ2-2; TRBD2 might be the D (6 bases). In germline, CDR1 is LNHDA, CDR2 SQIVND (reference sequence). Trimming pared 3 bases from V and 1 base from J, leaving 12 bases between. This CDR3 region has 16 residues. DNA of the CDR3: TGTGCCAGTAGTATGGGGGGAGAAAGGAACACCGGGGAGCTGTTTTTT. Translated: CASSMGGERNTGELFF.

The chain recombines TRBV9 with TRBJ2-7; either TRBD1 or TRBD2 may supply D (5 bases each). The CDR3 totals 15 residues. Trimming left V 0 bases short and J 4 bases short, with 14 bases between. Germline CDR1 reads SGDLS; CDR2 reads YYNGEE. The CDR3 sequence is CASSVAAGTSYEQYF. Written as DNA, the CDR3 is TGTGCCAGCAGCGTAGCGGCAGGGACGTCTTACGAGCAGTACTTC. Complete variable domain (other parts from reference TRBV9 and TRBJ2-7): DSGVTQTPKHLITATGQRVTLRCSPRSGDLSVYWYQQSLDQGLQFLIQYYNGEERAKGNILERFSAQQFPDLHSELNLSSLELGDSALYFCASSVAAGTSYEQYFGPGTRLTVT.

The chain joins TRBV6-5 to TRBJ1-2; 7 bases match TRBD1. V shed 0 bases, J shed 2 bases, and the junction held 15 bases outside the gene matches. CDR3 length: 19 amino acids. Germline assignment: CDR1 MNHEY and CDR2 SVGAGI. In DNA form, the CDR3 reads TGTGCCAGCAGTTACTCGAAGGGTATTCTCCGGGACAGCAACTATGGCTACACCTTC. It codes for CASSYSKGILRDSNYGYTF.

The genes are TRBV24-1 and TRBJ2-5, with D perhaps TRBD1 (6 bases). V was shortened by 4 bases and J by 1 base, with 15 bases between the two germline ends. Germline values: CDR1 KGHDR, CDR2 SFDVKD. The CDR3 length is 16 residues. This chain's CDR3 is CATSESPGHPQETQYF. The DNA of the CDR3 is TGTGCCACCAGTGAGTCACCGGGACATCCCCAAGAGACCCAGTACTTC.

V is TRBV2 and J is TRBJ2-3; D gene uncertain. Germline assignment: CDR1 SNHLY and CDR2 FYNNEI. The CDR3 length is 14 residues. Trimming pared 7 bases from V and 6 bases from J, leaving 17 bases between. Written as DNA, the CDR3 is TGTGCCAGCACGGATCTTCCCGGGCGGGATACGCAGTATTTT. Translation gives CASTDLPGRDTQYF.

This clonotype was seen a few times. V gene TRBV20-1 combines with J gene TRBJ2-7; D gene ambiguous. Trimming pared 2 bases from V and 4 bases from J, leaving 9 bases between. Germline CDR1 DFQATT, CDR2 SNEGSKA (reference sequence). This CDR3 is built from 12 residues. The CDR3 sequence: CSARIRRYEQYF. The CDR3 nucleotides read TGCAGTGCTAGAATTAGGCGATACGAGCAGTACTTC.

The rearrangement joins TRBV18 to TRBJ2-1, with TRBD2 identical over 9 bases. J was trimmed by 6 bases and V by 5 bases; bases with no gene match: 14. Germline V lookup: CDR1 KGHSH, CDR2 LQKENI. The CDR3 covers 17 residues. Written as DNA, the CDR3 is TGTGCCAGCTCAGTGCTTCTCGCCCGGACTAGCGTCAATGAGCAGTTCTTC. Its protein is CASSVLLARTSVNEQFF.